The rows below give T cell receptor beta chains drawn from one sample of a study of Ad26.COV2.S vaccination and SARS-CoV-2 variants. The data were produced by immunoSEQ multiplex PCR, yet TCRdb's version contains in-frame clones alone and is incomplete. The table has about 350,000 clones, around 88% seen once. The input for sequencing was peripheral blood, taken in a trial of Ad26.COV2.S vaccine versus placebo. Every receptor here comes from a person aged 18-60 years who received the Ad26.COV2.S COVID-19 vaccine or a placebo. Both conserved end residues are part of each CDR3. D genes are given only for firm matches. Clone size is not always given. Where it is, it says once, few, many or a class for expanded clones.

J gene: TRBJ1-4
V gene: TRBV16
D gene: TRBD1
clone size: -
CDR3 DNA: TGTGCCAGCAGCCAATCGAGAGACGGGACAGGGCGGGAAAAACTGTTTTTT
CDR3 protein: CASSQSRDGTGREKLFF

J gene: TRBJ2-7
V gene: TRBV18
D gene: -
clone size: -
CDR3 DNA: TGTGCCAGCTCACCAGATGGGACCTCGGTGTACGAGCAGTACTTC
CDR3 protein: CASSPDGTSVYEQYF

J gene: TRBJ2-1
V gene: TRBV30
D gene: -
clone size: -
CDR3 DNA: TGTGCCTGGAAGGGGGACCCATACAATGAGCAGTTCTTC
CDR3 protein: CAWKGDPYNEQFF

J gene: TRBJ2-3
V gene: TRBV2
D gene: -
clone size: -
CDR3 DNA: TGTGCCAGCAGTGAACAGGTTTATACGCAGTATTTT
CDR3 protein: CASSEQVYTQYF

J gene: TRBJ2-3
V gene: TRBV9
D gene: -
clone size: -
CDR3 DNA: TGTGCCAGCAGCGTAGGTGTGGCTTGGGCCACAGATACGCAGTATTTT
CDR3 protein: CASSVGVAWATDTQYF

J gene: TRBJ1-6
V gene: TRBV6-2/TRBV6-3
D gene: -
clone size: -
CDR3 DNA: TGTGCCAGCAGTTACGGTTCACCCCTCCACTTT
CDR3 protein: CASSYGSPLHF

J gene: TRBJ1-1
V gene: TRBV9
D gene: -
clone size: -
CDR3 DNA: TGTGCCAGCAGCGTAGAAAGCGGGGATACCTACACTGAAGCTTTCTTT
CDR3 protein: CASSVESGDTYTEAFF

J gene: TRBJ1-3
V gene: TRBV4-3
D gene: -
clone size: -
CDR3 DNA: TGCGCCAGCAGCCAAGACGTCTCTGGAAACACCATATATTTT
CDR3 protein: CASSQDVSGNTIYF

J gene: TRBJ2-2
V gene: TRBV3-1/TRBV3-2
D gene: TRBD2
clone size: -
CDR3 DNA: TGTGCCAGCAGCCGCAGGATATTGGGGCTAGCGGGAGATAGCACCGGGGAGCTGTTTTTT
CDR3 protein: CASSRRILGLAGDSTGELFF

J gene: TRBJ1-1
V gene: TRBV6-5
D gene: TRBD1
clone size: few
CDR3 DNA: TGTGCCAGCAGAATGACAGGGGGCATGAACACTGAAGCTTTCTTT
CDR3 protein: CASRMTGGMNTEAFF

J gene: TRBJ2-1
V gene: TRBV19
D gene: TRBD1
clone size: once
CDR3 DNA: TGTGCCAGTAGTATCTCTTCAGGGGGCGCGTTCTACAATGAGCAGTTCTTC
CDR3 protein: CASSISSGGAFYNEQFF

J gene: TRBJ2-5
V gene: TRBV11-1
D gene: -
clone size: -
CDR3 DNA: TGTGCCAGCAGCTTAGGTCGCAGGGAGACCCAGTACTTC
CDR3 protein: CASSLGRRETQYF

J gene: TRBJ1-1
V gene: TRBV7-9
D gene: TRBD1
clone size: few
CDR3 DNA: TGTGCCAGCAGCTTAAACAGGGGAAACACTGAAGCTTTCTTT
CDR3 protein: CASSLNRGNTEAFF

J gene: TRBJ1-6
V gene: TRBV5-1
D gene: -
clone size: -
CDR3 DNA: TGCGCCAGCAGCCCCGAGGAGATTGGCAATTCACCCCTCCACTTT
CDR3 protein: CASSPEEIGNSPLHF

J gene: TRBJ2-7
V gene: TRBV2
D gene: -
clone size: once
CDR3 DNA: TGTGCCAGCAGTGAAACAGGGAAGCAGTACTTC
CDR3 protein: CASSETGKQYF

J gene: TRBJ1-1
V gene: TRBV5-1
D gene: -
clone size: -
CDR3 DNA: TGCGCCAGCAGCTTGTATCCGGACAAGATGAACACTGAAGCTTTCTTT
CDR3 protein: CASSLYPDKMNTEAFF

J gene: TRBJ1-1
V gene: TRBV19
D gene: -
clone size: -
CDR3 DNA: TGTGCCAGTAGTACGGGCGCTGAAGCTTTCTTT
CDR3 protein: CASSTGAEAFF

J gene: TRBJ2-1
V gene: TRBV6-4
D gene: TRBD1
clone size: -
CDR3 DNA: TGTGCCAGCAGTGACTTGGACAGGGGAACGAATGAGCAGTTCTTC
CDR3 protein: CASSDLDRGTNEQFF

J gene: TRBJ2-2
V gene: TRBV5-1
D gene: TRBD1
clone size: once
CDR3 DNA: TGCGCCAGCAGCCCCCGGACAGGTACGAACACCGGGGAGCTGTTTTTT
CDR3 protein: CASSPRTGTNTGELFF

J gene: TRBJ2-1
V gene: TRBV6-2/TRBV6-3
D gene: -
clone size: -
CDR3 DNA: TGTGCCAGCAGTTATAAGCCCGGTCCCCATGAGCAGTTCTTC
CDR3 protein: CASSYKPGPHEQFF

J gene: TRBJ1-1
V gene: TRBV29-1
D gene: -
clone size: once
CDR3 DNA: TGCAGCGTTGCAGGGGCGAACACTGAAGCTTTCTTT
CDR3 protein: CSVAGANTEAFF

J gene: TRBJ1-5
V gene: TRBV20-1
D gene: TRBD1
clone size: -
CDR3 DNA: TGCAGTGCTAGTAGGGGGCGGGTTGGTCAGCCCCAGCATTTT
CDR3 protein: CSASRGRVGQPQHF

J gene: TRBJ2-7
V gene: TRBV11-1
D gene: -
clone size: -
CDR3 DNA: TGTGCCAGCAGCTTAACGCCCATCCTAGGCGAGCAGTACTTC
CDR3 protein: CASSLTPILGEQYF

J gene: TRBJ2-1
V gene: TRBV19
D gene: TRBD2
clone size: -
CDR3 DNA: TGTGCCAGTAGTATCCCAGCGGGAGGGAAAGATGAGCAGTTCTTC
CDR3 protein: CASSIPAGGKDEQFF

J gene: TRBJ1-3
V gene: TRBV9
D gene: -
clone size: once
CDR3 DNA: TGTGCCAGCAGCGAACGGGTATCCCTCTCTGGAAACACCATATATTTT
CDR3 protein: CASSERVSLSGNTIYF

J gene: TRBJ1-5
V gene: TRBV19
D gene: -
clone size: -
CDR3 DNA: TGTGCCAGTAGTATAGATTCCACGGGGGCCAATCAGCCCCAGCATTTT
CDR3 protein: CASSIDSTGANQPQHF

J gene: TRBJ2-1
V gene: TRBV7-8
D gene: TRBD2
clone size: -
CDR3 DNA: TGTGCCAGCAGCTTAGTCCCTGGGGCTAGCGGGGTGAACAATGAGCAGTTCTTC
CDR3 protein: CASSLVPGASGVNNEQFF